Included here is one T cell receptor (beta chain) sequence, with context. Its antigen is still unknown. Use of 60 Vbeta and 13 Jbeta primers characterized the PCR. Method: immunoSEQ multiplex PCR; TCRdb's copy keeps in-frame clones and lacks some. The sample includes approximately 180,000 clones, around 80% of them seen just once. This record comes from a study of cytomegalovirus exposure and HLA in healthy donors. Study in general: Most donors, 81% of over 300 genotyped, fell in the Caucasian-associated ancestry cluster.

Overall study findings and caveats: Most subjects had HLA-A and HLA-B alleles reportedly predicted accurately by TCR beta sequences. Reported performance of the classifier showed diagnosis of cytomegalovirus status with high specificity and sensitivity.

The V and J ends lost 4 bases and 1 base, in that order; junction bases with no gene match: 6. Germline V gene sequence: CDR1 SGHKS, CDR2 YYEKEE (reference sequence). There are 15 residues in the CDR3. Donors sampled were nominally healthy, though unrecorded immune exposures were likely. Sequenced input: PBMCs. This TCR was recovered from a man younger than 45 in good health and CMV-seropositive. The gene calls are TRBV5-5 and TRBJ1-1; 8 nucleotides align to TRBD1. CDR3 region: CASSRTGGENTEAFF. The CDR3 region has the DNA TGTGCCAGCAGCCGTACAGGGGGGGAGAACACTGAAGCTTTCTTT. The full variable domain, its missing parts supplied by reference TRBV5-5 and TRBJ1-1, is DAGVTQSPTHLIKTRGQQVTLRCSPISGHKSVSWYQQVLGQGPQFIFQYYEKEERGRGNFPDRFSARQFPNYSSELNVNALLLGDSALYLCASSRTGGENTEAFFGQGTRLTVV.